Shown below are 20 T cell receptor beta chains from a single sample sequenced in a study of blood T cell repertoires in COVID-19. Sequencing was performed with immunoSEQ multiplex PCR; in TCRdb, only in-frame clones are kept and a portion is missing. The sample includes around 300,000 clones, around 86% seen only once; the top ten take around 2.9%. Sequencing was done on a sample of peripheral blood. The receptor set was obtained from a woman aged 25 to 39 with active or convalescent COVID-19.

The chain combines TRBV6-2 or TRBV6-3 with TRBJ2-7; 15 nucleotides match TRBD2. The ends lost 0 bases at V and 6 bases at J; junction bases unmatched: 6. The CDR3 consists of 17 residues. CDR1 is MNHEY, CDR2 SVGEGT, per germline. DNA of the CDR3: TGTGCCAGCAGTTACTCGGGACTAGCGGGGGGCCCGGGCGAGCAGTACTTC. This gives the protein CASSYSGLAGGPGEQYF.

This clone was counted a few times. The rearrangement uses TRBV30 and TRBJ1-1; D remains ambiguous. This CDR3 is built from 12 residues. V lost 1 base and J 0 bases, leaving 3 bases between the germline ends. The germline gives CDR1 GTSNPN, CDR2 SVGIG (reference sequence). In nucleotides, the CDR3 is TGTGCCTGGAGTGATATGAACACTGAAGCTTTCTTT. Amino acid sequence: CAWSDMNTEAFF.

J is TRBJ1-5 and V is TRBV9, with TRBD1 matching over 8 bases. Losses at the gene ends were 3 bases for V and 2 bases for J; bases not matched to a gene: 1. Germline loops: CDR1 SGDLS, CDR2 YYNGEE. This CDR3 is 14 amino acids long. The CDR3 DNA sequence: TGTGCCAGCAGCGCGGGACAGGGCAATCAGCCCCAGCATTTT. It encodes CASSAGQGNQPQHF.

The chain uses TRBV9 and TRBJ2-6; D perhaps matches TRBD2 (5 bases). V was pared by 2 bases and J by 0 bases, with 6 bases between. The CDR3 length is 15 residues. CDR1 is SGDLS, CDR2 YYNGEE, per germline. The DNA for the CDR3 is TGTGCCAGCAGCGTCCGGGGCTCTGGGGCCAACGTCCTGACTTTC. Protein product: CASSVRGSGANVLTF.

The chain uses TRBV9 and TRBJ2-1; 11 bases agree with TRBD2. In germline, CDR1 is SGDLS, CDR2 YYNGEE. The CDR3 consists of 15 residues. V shed 4 bases and J 4 bases; nucleotides not matched to a gene: 4. CDR3 in DNA: TGTGCCAGCAGCCCCGGGACTAGCGGATACAATGAGCAGTTCTTC. This gives the protein CASSPGTSGYNEQFF.

In its sample, this clone was seen once. The rearrangement joins TRBV7-9 to TRBJ1-2; TRBD1 matches 11 bases. Germline CDR1 is SEHNR and CDR2 is FQNEAQ (reference sequence). Losses at the gene ends were 3 bases for V and 4 bases for J; bases not matched to a gene: 4. The CDR3 runs 15 residues. The chain's CDR3 is CASSFGTGGGYGYTF. The CDR3 DNA is TGTGCCAGCAGCTTCGGGACAGGGGGAGGCTATGGCTACACCTTC.

V and J are TRBV5-1 and TRBJ2-3, with 10 bases matching TRBD1. CDR3 length: 16 residues. The germline gives CDR1 SGHRS, CDR2 YFSETQ. The V segment lost 1 base and the J segment 4 bases; nucleotides outside the gene matches: 6. CDR3 DNA sequence: TGCGCCAGCAGCTTGCCCGTAGGGACAGGGGCAGATACGCAGTATTTT. Translation: CASSLPVGTGADTQYF.

This clone was seen only once. The rearrangement joins TRBV5-1 to TRBJ2-3; D is perhaps TRBD1 (5 bases). CDR3 length: 16 amino acids. Trimming took 1 base from V and 2 from J, leaving 14 bases between them. CDR1 and CDR2 from the germline V gene are SGHRS and YFSETQ. The CDR3 DNA sequence: TGCGCCAGCAGCTTGCAAACAGGCACTTACACAGATACGCAGTATTTT. Translating it yields CASSLQTGTYTDTQYF. The entire variable domain, with the rest obtained from reference TRBV5-1 and TRBJ2-3, is as follows: KAGVTQTPRYLIKTRGQQVTLSCSPISGHRSVSWYQQTPGQGLQFLFEYFSETQRNKGNFPGRFSGRQFSNSRSEMNVSTLELGDSALYLCASSLQTGTYTDTQYFGPGTRLTVL.

This clone was detected only a few times. This chain joins TRBV24-1 and TRBJ2-1, with a possible D match to TRBD1 (5 bases). The germline gives CDR1 KGHDR, CDR2 SFDVKD. The CDR3 has 13 amino acids. Deletions cut 5 bases from V and 4 bases from J, with 8 bases between. The CDR3 DNA reads TGTGCCACCAGTGGTTCAGGGTACAATGAGCAGTTCTTC. Translating gives CATSGSGYNEQFF.

The chain couples TRBV28 to TRBJ1-4; TRBD1 matches at 7 bases. This CDR3 contains 15 residues. Germline assignment: CDR1 MDHEN and CDR2 SYDVKM. Germline trimming cut 4 bases from V and 8 bases from J; bases unmatched to any gene: 10. The DNA of the CDR3 is TGTGCCAGCAGTTCCGGGCAGGGGGGATTGGAAAAACTGTTTTTT. Protein sequence: CASSSGQGGLEKLFF. Filled out from reference TRBV28 and TRBJ1-4, the complete variable domain reads DVKVTQSSRYLVKRTGEKVFLECVQDMDHENMFWYRQDPGLGLRLIYFSYDVKMKEKGDIPEGYSVSREKKERFSLILESASTNQTSMYLCASSSGQGGLEKLFFGSGTQLSVL.

This clone appeared a single time. V and J are TRBV27 and TRBJ1-2, with D possibly matching TRBD1 (6 bases). V was shortened by 10 bases and J by 5 bases, with 11 bases between the two germline ends. Germline values: CDR1 MNHEY, CDR2 SMNVEV (reference sequence). This CDR3 is built from 11 residues. The CDR3 protein is CATRGGYGYTF. The DNA for the CDR3 is TGTGCCACCAGGGGAGGGTATGGCTACACCTTC.

CDR3 protein: CASSLWGTGSTDTQYF. The DNA of the CDR3 is TGTGCCAGCAGTTTATGGGGGACAGGGAGCACAGATACGCAGTATTTT. The chain joins TRBV28 to TRBJ2-3, with 9 bases matching TRBD1. Looked up from germline, CDR1 is MDHEN and CDR2 is SYDVKM. The CDR3 extends over 16 amino acids. Trimming took 0 bases from V and 0 from J; bases not matched to a gene: 1.

Only one count was recorded for this clone. This sequence joins TRBV7-6 and TRBJ1-5; a weak D match, TRBD1 (5 bases). V was trimmed by 6 bases and J by 4 bases, leaving 19 bases between them. The CDR3 is 16 amino acids. Germline V gene sequence: CDR1 SGHVS, CDR2 FNYEAQ. This CDR3 reads CASSLEVKQENQPQHF. CDR3 in DNA: TGTGCCAGCAGTCTAGAGGTAAAACAGGAAAATCAGCCCCAGCATTTT.

This clone came up a few times. The chain combines TRBV10-1 with TRBJ1-5; D might be TRBD1 (5 bases). In germline, CDR1 is WNHNN, CDR2 SYGVQD (reference sequence). The CDR3 is made up of 19 amino acids. Trimming left V 7 bases short and J 0 bases short, with 25 bases between. CDR3 nucleotide sequence: TGCGCCAGCACCCATTGGGGCAGGTGCCTAAGTTATAGCAATCAGCCCCAGCATTTT. It is translated as CASTHWGRCLSYSNQPQHF.

V and J are TRBV30 and TRBJ1-6, with 7 bases lining up with TRBD1. From germline, CDR1 is GTSNPN and CDR2 SVGIG (reference sequence). J was trimmed by 7 bases and V by 4 bases; bases with no gene match: 1. The CDR3 is 12 residues long. The CDR3 DNA reads TGTGCCTGGACAGGGGGGAATTCACCCCTCCACTTT. Its translation is CAWTGGNSPLHF.

V and J are TRBV11-2 and TRBJ1-5; 7 nucleotides agree with TRBD1. The ends lost 3 bases at V and 4 bases at J; junction bases unmatched: 15. The CDR3 loop spans 18 amino acids. Germline V gene lookup returns CDR1 SGHAT and CDR2 FQNNGV. This chain's CDR3 is CASSFPPIGTVTNQPQHF. CDR3 nucleotide sequence: TGTGCCAGCAGCTTCCCACCAATTGGGACAGTGACTAATCAGCCCCAGCATTTT.

V and J are TRBV19 and TRBJ1-2; D unclear. The CDR3 extends over 13 amino acids. Germline V gene data show CDR1 as LNHDA and CDR2 as SQIVND (reference sequence). V was shortened by 0 bases and J by 4 bases, with 6 bases between the two germline ends. CDR3 region: CASSIDGVYGYTF. The CDR3 DNA reads TGTGCCAGTAGTATAGACGGGGTCTATGGCTACACCTTC.

Only one count was recorded for this clone. The gene calls are TRBV28 and TRBJ1-2; the D gene is possibly TRBD1 (5 bases). CDR1 is MDHEN, CDR2 SYDVKM, per germline. CDR3 length: 11 residues. With 6 bases removed from V and 12 bases from J, the gap between germline ends came to 14 bases. CDR3 nucleotides: TGTGCCAGCAGGGCCGGGGGGAGTCACACCTTC. Encoded protein: CASRAGGSHTF.

The V and J genes are TRBV19 and TRBJ1-5; D might be TRBD1 (5 bases). Germline V gene lookup returns CDR1 LNHDA and CDR2 SQIVND (reference sequence). The V end was cut by 6 bases, the J end by 2 bases, with 17 bases between. This CDR3 comprises 16 residues. CDR3 bases: TGTGCCAGTAGCGCTTTGGGACTTAGTGGCAATCAGCCCCAGCATTTT. It yields the protein CASSALGLSGNQPQHF. Based on the CDR3 plus reference TRBV19 and TRBJ1-5, the full variable domain is DGGITQSPKYLFRKEGQNVTLSCEQNLNHDAMYWYRQDPGQGLRLIYYSQIVNDFQKGDIAEGYSVSREKKESFPLTVTSAQKNPTAFYLCASSALGLSGNQPQHFGDGTRLSIL.

This rearrangement joins TRBV19 to TRBJ2-7; no clear D. Per the germline V gene, CDR1 is LNHDA and CDR2 is SQIVND (reference sequence). V dropped 2 bases and J dropped 3 bases, with 8 bases sitting between them. The CDR3 has 13 amino acids. CDR3 loop: CASSIKHYYEQYF. The CDR3 bases are TGTGCCAGTAGTATAAAACACTACTACGAGCAGTACTTC.